This T cell receptor (beta chain) came from a study of T-cell reconstitution after alpha-beta-depleted transplantation in children. The length of the CDR3 is 11 residues. V was pared by 8 bases and J by 8 bases, with 9 bases between. For TCRbeta, the library was prepared with unique molecular identifiers. From the PCR reads, TCRdb called clonotypes with MiXCR, one entry per CDR3 protein. The repertoire holds a few hundred thousand distinct CDR3 sequences, with about an eighth as singletons. This clonotype was seen repeatedly, ten times or more. The sequence was obtained from a human donor who donated a stem cell graft to a child with combined immunodeficiency. The specimen was PBMCs from the stem cell graft donor, collected from the stem cell graft. The chain combines TRBV12-3 or TRBV12-4 with TRBJ2-2; no clear D gene. The CDR3 here is CASGQGGELFF. The CDR3 DNA reads TGTGCCAGCGGTCAAGGTGGGGAGCTGTTTTTT.